This T cell receptor (beta chain) was found in a study of shared clonotypes between healthy human individuals. The CDR3 is 17 residues long. V was shortened by 0 bases and J by 4 bases, with 16 bases between the two germline ends. CDR1 and CDR2 (germline): MGHRA, YSYEKL. In regard to this clone: Its antigen is not identified.

The study's findings and limits: Non-shared clonotypes displayed generation probabilities falling below those of clonotypes present in all four donors. Naive subsets tended to show greater estimated richness than memory subsets.

Donors, without exception, were Caucasian adults residing in Nashville, Tennessee. When replicate PCRs were run on sorted subsets, they used around 0.2 ug DNA, roughly 30,000 T cell genomes. The data were produced by immunoSEQ multiplex PCR, yet TCRdb's version contains in-frame clones alone and is incomplete. The table records 1,400,000 or so clones, 97% to 99% of them present only once. This receptor was taken from a man aged 25 to 40 in good health. Sample: naive CD4+ T cells sorted from blood. Subset meaning: CD45RA+ positively selected. V and J are TRBV4-1 and TRBJ1-5, with D maybe TRBD1 (6 bases). CDR3 amino acids: CASSQDVATGRNQPQHF. Here the CDR3 DNA reads TGCGCCAGCAGCCAAGATGTTGCGACAGGCCGTAATCAGCCCCAGCATTTT.